This T cell receptor (beta chain) was documented in a study of response to subunit inactivated influenza vaccine. One entry per CDR3 protein, called by TCRdb with MiXCR from the RT-PCR reads. The table shows 600,000 to 850,000 distinct CDR3 sequences, with approximately 15% occurring only once. Per germline, CDR1 DFQATT and CDR2 SNEGSKA (reference sequence). The CDR3 loop spans 10 amino acids. V was cut by 7 bases and J by 2 bases, with 5 bases left in between. Sequencing was performed on PBMCs from blood, taken less than 15 days before vaccination. The chain joins TRBV20-1 to TRBJ2-5; the D is unclear. The receptor was isolated from a man in his fifties or sixties who received an inactivated influenza vaccine. The CDR3 DNA reads TGCAGTGGACGACAAGAGACCCAGTACTTC. This encodes CSGRQETQYF.